The 23 T cell receptor beta chains given below trace back to one sample, sequenced in a study of brain T cells in children with intractable seizures. Time point given: blood from clinic visit 5 months post-surgery; TSC patient then seizure free. Assay used: immunoSEQ multiplex PCR; TCRdb lists only in-frame clones, some missing. Among 300,000 to 400,000 clones, over 85% were seen once, and the ten largest hold roughly 5.8%. Specimen: peripheral blood, collected more than 4 months after surgery. The receptors were gathered from a boy in the first two years of life with tuberous sclerosis and intractable seizures.

In its sample, this clone was seen once. V is TRBV9 and J is TRBJ1-4; no definite D call. The CDR3 spans 12 residues. Deletions cut 3 bases from V and 10 bases from J, with 10 bases between. Germline CDR1 SGDLS, CDR2 YYNGEE. DNA for the CDR3: TGTGCCAGCAGCGCTGAGTCTGGAAAACTGTTTTTT. Translated: CASSAESGKLFF.

The chain employs TRBV5-1 and TRBJ2-1; D remains unclear. The CDR3 is 14 residues long. In germline, CDR1 is SGHRS, CDR2 YFSETQ. V was trimmed by 7 bases and J by 6 bases, leaving 17 bases between them. CDR3: CASQVTTQLNEQFF. CDR3 nucleotide sequence: TGCGCCAGCCAAGTCACTACCCAACTCAATGAGCAGTTCTTC.

This sequence joins TRBV5-1 and TRBJ2-1; 7 nucleotides line up with TRBD2. CDR3 length: 14 amino acids. CDR1 and CDR2 from the germline V gene are SGHRS and YFSETQ. After removal of 1 base from V and 7 bases from J, the junction contained 5 bases not matched to a gene. CDR3 residues: CASSLPGGGNEQFF. In nucleotides, the CDR3 is TGCGCCAGCAGCTTGCCGGGAGGAGGGAATGAGCAGTTCTTC.

This rearrangement joins TRBV15 to TRBJ2-7, with TRBD1 identical over 12 bases. The length of the CDR3 is 15 residues. In germline, CDR1 is LNHNV, CDR2 YYDKDF (reference sequence). With V trimmed by 1 base and J by 5 bases, 3 bases remained unmatched. The CDR3 loop reads CATSRAGQGAHEQYF. DNA for the CDR3: TGTGCCACCAGCAGAGCGGGACAGGGGGCCCACGAGCAGTACTTC.

Only one count was recorded for this clone. The chain links TRBV6-1 to TRBJ1-2, with D possibly matching TRBD1 (6 bases). The germline V and J ends were trimmed by 0 bases and 6 bases, with 11 bases remaining between them. The CDR3 covers 14 residues. CDR1 is MNHNS and CDR2 is SASEGT in the germline V gene. CDR3 DNA sequence: TGTGCCAGCAGTGAAGCTAGGGGGGGGGATGGCTACACCTTC. It yields the protein CASSEARGGDGYTF.

On this clone: The junction differs from germline at one of its ends, possibly a read error. This sequence joins TRBV27 and TRBJ2-2; D is possibly TRBD1 (5 bases). The CDR3 covers 13 residues. CDR1 MNHEY and CDR2 SMNVEV come from the germline V gene (reference sequence). The CDR3 DNA is TGTGCCAGCAGGAAGGGGAACGCCGGGGAGCTGTTTTTT. It translates to CASRKGNAGELFF.

This chain uses TRBV30 with TRBJ1-1, with a weak D call TRBD1 (5 bases). The CDR3 length is 14 residues. V gave up 2 bases and J gave up 1 base, with 11 bases separating them. Germline CDR1 is GTSNPN and CDR2 is SVGIG (reference sequence). CDR3 bases: TGTGCCTGGAGTATCGGGGGAGCGAACACTGAAGCTTTCTTT. Translation: CAWSIGGANTEAFF.

The V call is TRBV15, the J call TRBJ2-1; 8 positions agree with TRBD2. Losses at the gene ends were 6 bases for V and 6 bases for J; bases not matched to a gene: 10. Germline V lookup: CDR1 LNHNV, CDR2 YYDKDF (reference sequence). This CDR3 is 15 amino acids long. The CDR3 reads CATRATSAPLNEQFF. CDR3 nucleotides: TGTGCCACCAGGGCGACTAGCGCCCCCCTCAATGAGCAGTTCTTC.

CDR3 loop: CASSLLERANEQYF. The CDR3 DNA follows: TGTGCCAGCAGCTTATTGGAAAGGGCAAACGAGCAGTACTTC. V and J are TRBV7-9 and TRBJ2-7; D is unclear. Germline V lookup: CDR1 SEHNR, CDR2 FQNEAQ (reference sequence). The CDR3 sequence is 14 residues long. V lost 2 bases and J 5 bases, leaving 13 bases between the germline ends.

The gene calls are TRBV5-4 and TRBJ1-6; D uncertain. V was clipped by 1 base and J by 10 bases, with 15 bases between them. Germline CDR1 SGHNT, CDR2 YYREEE (reference sequence). This CDR3 comprises 15 residues. CDR3 sequence (DNA): TGTGCCAGCAGCTTGTGGCCGCCGGGAGGCTCACCCCTCCACTTT. Protein sequence: CASSLWPPGGSPLHF.

This clone was observed a single time. Here the CDR3 reads CASSLTGTSTDTQYF. DNA of the CDR3: TGTGCCAGCAGCTTAACAGGGACCTCCACAGATACGCAGTATTTT. The V and J genes are TRBV13 and TRBJ2-3, with D possibly matching TRBD1 (6 bases). The CDR3 runs 15 residues. The germline V gene has CDR1 PRHDT and CDR2 FYEKMQ (reference sequence). Trimming took off 2 bases at V and 2 bases at J, with 11 bases between the two ends.

V usage is TRBV7-2 and J usage is TRBJ2-1, with D possibly TRBD2 on 5 matching bases. The CDR3 contains 16 residues. V was shortened by 1 base and J by 8 bases, with 18 bases between the two germline ends. Germline V gives CDR1 SGHTA, CDR2 FQGNSA. This CDR3 reads CASSLVRWTPPHEQFF. The CDR3 bases are TGTGCCAGCAGCTTAGTTAGGTGGACTCCTCCGCATGAGCAGTTCTTC. Together with reference TRBV7-2 and TRBJ2-1, the CDR3 gives the full variable domain: GAGVSQSPSNKVTEKGKDVELRCDPISGHTALYWYRQSLGQGLEFLIYFQGNSAPDKSGLPSDRFSAERTGGSVSTLTIQRTQQEDSAVYLCASSLVRWTPPHEQFFGPGTRLTVL.

The rearrangement links TRBV5-1 to TRBJ2-7; D perhaps matches TRBD2 (5 bases). The length of the CDR3 is 13 residues. Trimming removed 2 bases at V and 0 bases at J, with 6 bases between. Per germline, CDR1 SGHRS and CDR2 YFSETQ. As DNA, the CDR3 is TGCGCCAGCAGCTTTAGCGACTCCTACGAGCAGTACTTC. Translation: CASSFSDSYEQYF.

The V and J genes are TRBV6-4 and TRBJ2-5, with 14 bases lining up with TRBD2. Germline V lookup: CDR1 MRHNA, CDR2 SNTAGT. This CDR3 has 13 residues. Germline trimming cut 8 bases from V and 4 bases from J; bases unmatched to any gene: 0. The CDR3 coding sequence is TGTGCCAGCGGGACTAGCGGGAGAGAGACCCAGTACTTC. It yields the protein CASGTSGRETQYF.

The chain combines TRBV18 with TRBJ2-1; 9 bases line up with TRBD2. This CDR3 is 16 amino acids long. V lost 3 bases to trimming and J lost 4 bases; unmatched junction nucleotides: 7. Germline loops: CDR1 KGHSH, CDR2 LQKENI. The DNA for the CDR3 is TGTGCCAGCTCACCGGGGCTAGCGGGGAGATACAATGAGCAGTTCTTC. This codes for CASSPGLAGRYNEQFF.

This rearrangement joins TRBV14 to TRBJ2-3; TRBD2 agrees at 15 bases. Germline V gene lookup returns CDR1 SGHDN and CDR2 FVKESK. This CDR3 is 16 amino acids long. With V trimmed by 2 bases and J by 5 bases, 2 bases remained unmatched. CDR3 in amino acids: CASSQWTSGRGDTQYF. DNA of the CDR3: TGTGCCAGCAGCCAATGGACTAGCGGGAGGGGAGATACGCAGTATTTT.

The J gene is TRBJ1-2, the V gene TRBV23-1; D not certain. TRBV23-1 is an ORF, with its function uncertain. CDR3 size: 11 residues. Between the trimmed V and J ends, which lost 9 bases and 5 bases, there was a span of 10 bases. The CDR3 is CARKGRYGYTF. For the CDR3, the DNA is TGCGCCAGAAAAGGTAGGTATGGCTACACCTTC.

V and J are TRBV5-4 and TRBJ2-1; 7 positions match TRBD2. V lost 4 bases and J lost 0; bases outside the gene matches: 7. The CDR3 has 16 residues. Germline lookup yields CDR1 SGHNT and CDR2 YYREEE (reference sequence). The CDR3 sequence is CASSRRAGSSYNEQFF. CDR3 nucleotide sequence: TGTGCCAGCAGCAGACGAGCGGGGAGCTCCTACAATGAGCAGTTCTTC.

This clone has just one count. CDR3 region: CASSFYPDTQYF. CDR3 DNA: TGCGCCAGCAGCTTCTATCCGGATACGCAGTATTTT. V gene TRBV5-1 combines with J gene TRBJ2-3, with D unclear. The CDR3 has 12 amino acids. Germline CDR1 and CDR2: SGHRS and YFSETQ. The V and J ends lost 2 bases and 6 bases respectively, with 7 bases between them.

This rearrangement joins TRBV29-1 to TRBJ1-1; D gene ambiguous. The germline gives CDR1 SQVTM, CDR2 ANQGSEA. V lost 5 bases and J 0 bases, leaving 19 bases between the germline ends. This CDR3 is built from 16 residues. CDR3 bases: TGCAGCGTTCAACGCGACGGGATTGTCATGAACACTGAAGCTTTCTTT. This sequence encodes CSVQRDGIVMNTEAFF.

The J gene is TRBJ1-5, the V gene TRBV20-1; 7 bases are a match to TRBD1. CDR3 size: 17 residues. V lost 3 bases and J lost 1; bases outside the gene matches: 12. Germline values: CDR1 DFQATT, CDR2 SNEGSKA (reference sequence). CDR3 bases: TGCAGTGCTAGTAGGGACAGTCGGTATGGGAGCAATCAGCCCCAGCATTTT. It codes for CSASRDSRYGSNQPQHF.

The rearrangement joins TRBV5-1 to TRBJ1-2, with 7 bases aligning to TRBD1. J lost 7 bases, V lost 1 base, and 7 bases had no gene match. This CDR3 region has 14 residues. Germline assignment: CDR1 SGHRS and CDR2 YFSETQ. In nucleotides, the CDR3 is TGCGCCAGCAGCTTGACCGACAGGGTCGGTGGCTACACCTTC. Translating it yields CASSLTDRVGGYTF.

The V call is TRBV4-1, the J call TRBJ2-7; possible D gene TRBD1, 6 bases. Per germline, CDR1 MGHRA and CDR2 YSYEKL. The CDR3 length is 14 residues. Trimming removed 0 bases from V and 1 base from J, with 7 bases in between. CDR3 bases: TGCGCCAGCAGCCAAGATCAGGGGTCCTACGAGCAGTACTTC. Protein product: CASSQDQGSYEQYF.